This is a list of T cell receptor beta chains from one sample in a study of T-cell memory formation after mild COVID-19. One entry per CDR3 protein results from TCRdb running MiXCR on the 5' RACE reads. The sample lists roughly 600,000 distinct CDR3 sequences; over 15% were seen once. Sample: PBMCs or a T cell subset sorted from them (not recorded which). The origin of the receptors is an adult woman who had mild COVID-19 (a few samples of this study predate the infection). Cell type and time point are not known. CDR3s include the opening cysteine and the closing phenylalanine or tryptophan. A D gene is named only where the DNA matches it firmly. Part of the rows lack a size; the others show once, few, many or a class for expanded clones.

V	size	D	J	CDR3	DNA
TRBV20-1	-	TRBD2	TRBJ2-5	CSASHLAGGGRIVETQYF	TGCAGTGCTAGTCACCTAGCCGGGGGAGGGAGGATCGTAGAGACCCAGTACTTC
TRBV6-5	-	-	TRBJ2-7	CASSKRRDLGEQYF	TGTGCCAGCAGTAAACGCAGGGACCTGGGGGAGCAGTACTTC
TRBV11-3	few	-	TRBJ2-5	CASSSVLMGAQETQYF	TGTGCCAGCAGCTCCGTGTTGATGGGGGCCCAAGAGACCCAGTACTTC
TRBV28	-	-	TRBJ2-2	CASSLRGTPNTGELFF	TGTGCCAGCAGTTTAAGGGGGACACCGAACACCGGGGAGCTGTTTTTT
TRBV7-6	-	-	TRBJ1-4	CASSRQLNEKLFF	TGTGCCAGCAGCCGACAGCTTAATGAAAAACTGTTTTTT
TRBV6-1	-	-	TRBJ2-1	CASNRVGGSYNEQFF	TGTGCCAGCAATCGGGTCGGCGGATCCTACAATGAGCAGTTCTTC
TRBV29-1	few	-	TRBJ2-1	CSVEDQEFIEGGHGNEQFF	TGCAGCGTTGAAGATCAGGAATTTATCGAGGGAGGCCACGGCAATGAGCAGTTCTTC
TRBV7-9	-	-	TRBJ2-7	CASSLDPAPFEQYF	TGTGCCAGCAGCTTAGACCCGGCCCCTTTCGAGCAGTACTTC
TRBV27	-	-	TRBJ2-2	CASSFTDTGELFF	TGTGCCAGCAGTTTTACGGACACCGGGGAGCTGTTTTTT
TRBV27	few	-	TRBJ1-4	CASSLFDPAATKEKLFF	TGTGCCAGCAGTTTATTTGATCCGGCCGCGACGAAGGAGAAACTGTTTTTT
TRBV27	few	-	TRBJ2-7	CASSRRGNEQYF	TGTGCCAGCAGTAGGCGAGGGAACGAGCAGTACTTC
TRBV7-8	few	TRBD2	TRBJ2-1	CASSLRTSGIGSNEQFF	TGTGCCAGCAGCTTACGAACTAGCGGGATAGGGAGCAATGAGCAGTTCTTC
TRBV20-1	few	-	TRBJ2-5	CSADHQETQYF	TGCAGTGCTGATCACCAAGAGACCCAGTACTTC
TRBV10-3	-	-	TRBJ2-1	CAISESDTFSVIVTYNEQFF	TGTGCCATCAGTGAGTCCGATACCTTCTCCGTCATAGTAACCTACAATGAGCAGTTCTTC
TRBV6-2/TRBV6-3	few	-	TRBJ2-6	CASSYGRRISGANVLTF	TGTGCCAGCAGTTATGGCAGACGAATCTCTGGGGCCAACGTCCTGACTTTC
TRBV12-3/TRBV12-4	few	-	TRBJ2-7	CASSLDGTNYEQYF	TGTGCCAGCAGTTTAGACGGGACAAACTACGAGCAGTACTTC
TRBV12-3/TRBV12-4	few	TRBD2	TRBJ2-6	CATSWPGGDSGANVLTF	TGTGCCACCTCTTGGCCGGGGGGAGACTCTGGGGCCAACGTCCTGACTTTC
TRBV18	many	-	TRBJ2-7	CASSPGTGYEQYF	TGTGCCAGCTCACCGGGGACTGGTTACGAGCAGTACTTC
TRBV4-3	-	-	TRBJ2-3	CASSQGQVITDTQYF	TGCGCCAGCAGCCAGGGCCAGGTAATCACAGATACGCAGTATTTT
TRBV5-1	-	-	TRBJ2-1	CASSLGGGLSSYNEQFF	TGCGCCAGCAGCTTGGGCGGGGGCCTAAGCTCCTACAATGAGCAGTTCTTC
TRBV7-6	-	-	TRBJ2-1	CASSLKDYNEQFF	TGTGCCAGCAGCTTAAAAGACTACAATGAGCAGTTCTTC
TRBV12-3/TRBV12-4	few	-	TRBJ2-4	CASSLDPPGIQYF	TGTGCCAGCAGTCTCGACCCCCCGGGCATTCAGTACTTC
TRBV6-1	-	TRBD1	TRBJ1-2	CASSRDRGTRGYTF	TGTGCCAGCAGTCGGGACAGGGGGACCCGGGGCTACACCTTC